Below, 2 T cell receptor beta chains from the same sample are listed, as sequenced in a study of low-dose radiotherapy and immunotherapy resistance in tumors. Time point described: before trial treatment. Primers used for first-strand cDNA, a TRAV- and TRBV-specific set, covered both alpha and beta chains. The authors ran about 21 PCR cycles to amplify TCRs with a constant-region primer and V-primer adapter. TCRdb re-derived calls from the reads in MiXCR, one entry per CDR3 protein. Of almost 40,000 distinct CDR3 sequences listed, 31% were seen once; the top ten hold approximately 3.7%. Sequenced material: PBMCs, taken before treatment. The receptors shown here come from a male donor with gallbladder cancer.

V usage is TRBV3-1 and J usage is TRBJ1-2, with D tentatively TRBD1 (6 bases). Germline-derived CDR1 and CDR2 are LGHDT and YNNKEL (reference sequence). There are 14 residues in the CDR3. V lost 1 base, J lost 7 bases, and 13 bases lay in between. The CDR3 loop reads CASSQGRGVGGYTF. As DNA, the CDR3 is TGTGCCAGCAGCCAAGGCAGGGGCGTAGGTGGCTACACCTTC.

The rearrangement joins TRBV20-1 to TRBJ2-6; no reliable D call. Germline CDR1 is DFQATT and CDR2 is SNEGSKA (reference sequence). V shed 0 bases and J shed 0 bases, with 6 bases lying between them. This CDR3 is built from 15 residues. CDR3 coding DNA: TGCAGTGCTAGAGACTCCCTCTCTGGGGCCAACGTCCTGACTTTC. Encoded protein: CSARDSLSGANVLTF.